This TCR beta chain is from a study of blood T cell repertoires in COVID-19. Study background: Donors in the United States, Italy and Spain gave samples during acute or convalescent COVID-19. Nucleic acid was either cDNA or gDNA, and it came from T cells, B-cell-depleted T cells, or PBMCs.

Seattle enrolled patients during active infection and tracked them longitudinally. V dropped 0 bases and J dropped 1; count of bases not matched to a gene: 11. Germline loops: CDR1 MDHEN, CDR2 SYDVKM. CDR3 size: 20 residues. In the original workflow: Reference gene primer amplification yielded estimated nucleated cell counts. The table came from immunoSEQ multiplex PCR; TCRdb's copy has only in-frame clones and leaves some out. That table supplies the V and J calls and clone size; D and trimming were determined from the DNA. The table records about 160,000 clones, approximately 92% of them present only once.

The source of this sequence is a man younger than 35 with COVID-19, enrolled during active disease. Specimen: peripheral blood. V is TRBV28 and J is TRBJ2-1; 11 bases agree with TRBD2. CDR3 protein: CASSLWAGGLAGGSYNEQFF. The CDR3 nucleotides are TGTGCCAGCAGTTTATGGGCTGGCGGTCTAGCGGGAGGATCCTACAATGAGCAGTTCTTC.